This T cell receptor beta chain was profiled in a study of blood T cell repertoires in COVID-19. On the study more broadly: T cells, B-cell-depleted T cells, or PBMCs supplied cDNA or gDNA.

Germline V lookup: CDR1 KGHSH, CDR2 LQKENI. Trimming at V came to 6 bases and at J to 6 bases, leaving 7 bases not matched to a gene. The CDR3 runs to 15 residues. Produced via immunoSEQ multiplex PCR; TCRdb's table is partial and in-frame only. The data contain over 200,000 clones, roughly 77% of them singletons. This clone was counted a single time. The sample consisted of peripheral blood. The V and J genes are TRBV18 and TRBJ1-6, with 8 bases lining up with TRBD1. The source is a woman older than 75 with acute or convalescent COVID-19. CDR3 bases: TGTGCCAGCTCGTCGGGACAGGCCCTTAATTCACCCCTCCACTTT. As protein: CASSSGQALNSPLHF.